This is a list of T cell receptor beta chains from one sample in a study of blood T cell repertoires in COVID-19. Here immunoSEQ multiplex PCR was the method, and the copy in TCRdb shows in-frame clones only, minus some. The profile shows around 190,000 clones, 88% of them singletons. The sequencing sample was made of peripheral blood. These receptors came from a man between 18 and 35 years old with active or convalescent COVID-19. The CDR3 runs from the conserved cysteine through the conserved F or W. A D gene is named only where the DNA matches it firmly. A row's size may be missing; if present it is once, few, many or a size class.

>-|TRBD2|TRBJ2-5|15|TRBV5-4
TGTGCCAGCAGCCGCCCTGAAGCGGGAAGGGAGACCCAGTACTTC
CASSRPEAGRETQYF
>-|TRBD1|TRBJ1-2|13|TRBV6-6
TGTGCCAGCAGCCAAGTAACAGGGGGTGGCTACACCTTC
CASSQVTGGGYTF
>-|TRBD2|TRBJ2-1|15|TRBV7-8
TGTGCCAGCAGCCTTAGCGGGGGGGTTTACAATGAGCAGTTCTTC
CASSLSGGVYNEQFF
>-|-|TRBJ1-1|14|TRBV2
TGTGCCAACCGGGTCCCGATCACGAACACTGAAGCTTTCTTT
CANRVPITNTEAFF
>-|TRBD1|TRBJ2-7|17|TRBV19
TGTGCCAGTAGTGAAAAAATCAGGGGGCGAATTCTTCGGGAGCAGTACTTC
CASSEKIRGRILREQYF
>-|-|TRBJ1-6|16|TRBV25-1
TGTGCCAGCCGCCTCAGGGGATTACGTTTTAATTCACCCCTCCACTTT
CASRLRGLRFNSPLHF
>-|-|TRBJ1-2|15|TRBV7-8
TGTGCCAGCAGCTCTAGCCGTACAGGGTGGGAAGGCTACACCTTC
CASSSSRTGWEGYTF
>-|-|TRBJ1-2|12|TRBV14
TGTGCCAGCAGCCCCCAGGGTTATGGCTACACCTTC
CASSPQGYGYTF
>-|-|TRBJ2-3|13|TRBV7-9
TGTGCCAGCAGCTTAGGCGGCACAGATACGCAGTATTTT
CASSLGGTDTQYF
>-|-|TRBJ2-7|13|TRBV6-5
TGTGCCAGCAGCCGCGCGCCCGAGTACGAGCAGTACTTC
CASSRAPEYEQYF
>-|TRBD2|TRBJ2-1|15|TRBV27
TGTGCCAGCAGTTTGACTAGCGGAAACTACAATGAGCAGTTCTTC
CASSLTSGNYNEQFF
>once|TRBD2|TRBJ2-7|16|TRBV7-9
TGTGCCAGCAGTCGACCGGGGGGGGTCGAACAATACGAGCAGTACTTC
CASSRPGGVEQYEQYF
>-|-|TRBJ2-7|14|TRBV3-1/TRBV3-2
TGTGCCAGCAGCCAAGATCCTTTCTCCTACGAGCAGTACTTC
CASSQDPFSYEQYF
>-|TRBD2|TRBJ2-1|17|TRBV7-9
TGTGCCAGCAGCCCACGTGCGACTAGCGGGAGGGCTCGGGAGCAGTTCTTC
CASSPRATSGRAREQFF
>-|TRBD1|TRBJ1-3|17|TRBV4-1
TGCGCCAGCAGCCACCTAGGACAGGGCCTCTCTGGAAACACCATATATTTT
CASSHLGQGLSGNTIYF
>-|TRBD1|TRBJ1-1|12|TRBV6-2/TRBV6-3
TGTGCCAGCAGTTACTCTCAGGGGGGAACTTTCTTT
CASSYSQGGTFF
>-|TRBD1|TRBJ1-2|14|TRBV6-8
TGTGCCAGCAGTCCGGGACAGCTACTCTATGGCTACACCTTC
CASSPGQLLYGYTF
>-|-|TRBJ1-1|15|TRBV4-2
TGTGCCAGCAGCCAAGGGGACACCGCGAACACTGAAGCTTTCTTT
CASSQGDTANTEAFF
>-|TRBD2|TRBJ2-1|16|TRBV11-1
TGTGCCAGCAGCAAGACTAGCGGGAGCGCCAACAATGAGCAGTTCTTC
CASSKTSGSANNEQFF
>-|TRBD1|TRBJ2-4|14|TRBV24-1
TGTGCCACCAGTGATCCGAGACAGGGAAACATTCAGTACTTC
CATSDPRQGNIQYF
>-|TRBD1|TRBJ1-5|17|TRBV19
TGTGCCAGTAGTATGGGACAGCACCTTTATAGCAATCAGCCCCAGCATTTT
CASSMGQHLYSNQPQHF
>-|TRBD1|TRBJ1-1|17|TRBV19
TGTGCCAGTAGTATAGGGACAGGGGGCTGGGTGAACACTGAAGCTTTCTTT
CASSIGTGGWVNTEAFF
>few|-|TRBJ2-7|13|TRBV7-9
TGTGCCAGCAGCCCGACAGGTGACTACGAGCAGTACTTC
CASSPTGDYEQYF
>-|-|TRBJ2-5|15|TRBV5-4
TGTGCCAGCAGCTTGGGACAGGGACTTCAAGAGACCCAGTACTTC
CASSLGQGLQETQYF
>few|TRBD2|TRBJ2-1|15|TRBV5-5
TGTGCCAGCAGCTTGGTAGCGGGGGGTTACAATGAGCAGTTCTTC
CASSLVAGGYNEQFF
>-|-|TRBJ2-3|16|TRBV5-6
TGTGCCAGCAGCTTGGCCTTCGGGGGTGGGCGGGATACGCAGTATTTT
CASSLAFGGGRDTQYF
>once|-|TRBJ1-4|13|TRBV3-1/TRBV3-2
TGTGCCAGCAGCCTCAGGGGCGAAGAAAAACTGTTTTTT
CASSLRGEEKLFF
>-|TRBD2|TRBJ2-1|14|TRBV29-1
TGCAGCGGAGTAGGCGGGAGCGTTGTCTATGAGCAGTTCTTC
CSGVGGSVVYEQFF
>few|-|TRBJ2-1|14|TRBV3-1/TRBV3-2
TGTGCCAGCAGCCCGCGACTAGTCGTCAATGAGCAGTTCTTC
CASSPRLVVNEQFF
>-|-|TRBJ1-4|16|TRBV6-5
TGTGCCAGCAGTTACTCTCCGGGTGAGACTAATGAAAAACTGTTTTTT
CASSYSPGETNEKLFF
>-|-|TRBJ1-1|13|TRBV2
TGTGCAGCAATGACGGGGGAAGACGCTGAAGCTTTCTTT
CAAMTGEDAEAFF
>-|-|TRBJ1-6|15|TRBV18
TGTGCCAGCTCACTCGACGGGGGTTATAATTCACCCCTCCACTTT
CASSLDGGYNSPLHF
>-|TRBD1|TRBJ1-1|13|TRBV29-1
TGCAGCGTTGTTGTACAGGGGGGCACTGAAGCTTTCTTT
CSVVVQGGTEAFF
>-|TRBD2|TRBJ2-7|16|TRBV30
TGTGCCTGGAGTGCCCCAAGCGGGGGGGCTATCCACGAGCAGTACTTC
CAWSAPSGGAIHEQYF
>-|-|TRBJ2-1|17|TRBV15
TGTGCCACCAGCAGCACCGCTAGGGGCTACACCTACAATGAGCAGTTCTTC
CATSSTARGYTYNEQFF
>-|-|TRBJ2-5|13|TRBV6-5
TGTGCCACCACGACAACCCCGACCGGGACCCAGTACTTC
CATTTTPTGTQYF
>-|TRBD2|TRBJ2-2|19|TRBV2
TGTGCCACCGCTAGGGATGGACTAGCGGGAGGTCTGTACACCGGGGAGCTGTTTTTT
CATARDGLAGGLYTGELFF
>-|TRBD1|TRBJ1-1|15|TRBV9
TGTGCCAGCAGCGCGGGGACAGGGGTGTACACTGAAGCTTTCTTT
CASSAGTGVYTEAFF
>-|TRBD1|TRBJ1-4|16|TRBV19
TGTGCCAGTAGCCTTAAGGGGGGACAGAGGAATGAAAAACTGTTTTTT
CASSLKGGQRNEKLFF
>-|TRBD2|TRBJ2-3|19|TRBV27
TGTGCCAGCAGTTTATCGAAGGGACTAGCGGGGCCAAGCACAGATACGCAGTATTTT
CASSLSKGLAGPSTDTQYF
>-|TRBD1|TRBJ2-3|14|TRBV5-1
TGCGCCAGCAGCTCGGGACAGGGGTCAGATACGCAGTATTTT
CASSSGQGSDTQYF
>-|-|TRBJ1-5|14|TRBV30
TGTGCCTATACTACCGGGACATCAAGTCAGCCCCAGCATTTT
CAYTTGTSSQPQHF
>-|TRBD1|TRBJ2-3|16|TRBV19
TGTGCCAGTAGTACATCATGGACAGGGGGCCCAGATACGCAGTATTTT
CASSTSWTGGPDTQYF
>-|TRBD2|TRBJ2-3|13|TRBV5-4
TGTGCCAGCAGCGGGACTAGCAGCGATACGCAGTATTTT
CASSGTSSDTQYF
>-|TRBD1|TRBJ2-7|14|TRBV9
TGTGCCAGCAGCCCGACAGGGGGGGCGTACGAGCAGTACTTC
CASSPTGGAYEQYF
>-|-|TRBJ1-1|16|TRBV6-5
TGTGCCAGCAGTTACTCCCGACAGGCGGTCGACACTGAAGCTTTCTTT
CASSYSRQAVDTEAFF
>-|-|TRBJ1-1|13|TRBV30
TGTGCCTGGAGTGAACTAATTAACACTGAAGCTTTCTTT
CAWSELINTEAFF
>-|-|TRBJ1-2|12|TRBV28
TGTGCCAGCAGTTTAACGGGCTATGGCTACACCTTC
CASSLTGYGYTF
>-|-|TRBJ2-7|16|TRBV6-2/TRBV6-3
TGTGCCAGCAGTTACTCGAAGGACAAGCCCACCTACGAGCAGTACTTC
CASSYSKDKPTYEQYF
>-|TRBD2|TRBJ2-7|17|TRBV6-2/TRBV6-3
TGTGCCAGCAGTTACCCTCGGGGGGGACTACAATCCTACGAGCAGTACTTC
CASSYPRGGLQSYEQYF
>-|TRBD1|TRBJ2-1|16|TRBV15
TGTGCCACCAGCAGAGATCAACAGGGGGGCTACAATGAGCAGTTCTTC
CATSRDQQGGYNEQFF
>-|-|TRBJ1-2|13|TRBV5-1
TGCGCCAGCAGCTTGGGCGATAACCGTGGCTACACCTTC
CASSLGDNRGYTF
>-|TRBD2|TRBJ2-5|16|TRBV7-2
TGTGCCAGCAGCATAACTAGCGGGAGAGGTGAAGAGACCCAGTACTTC
CASSITSGRGEETQYF
>-|TRBD2|TRBJ2-1|16|TRBV18
TGTGCCAGCTCACCAAGGACTAGCGGGAGTCCCCATGAGCAGTTCTTC
CASSPRTSGSPHEQFF
>-|-|TRBJ1-2|13|TRBV4-1
TGCGCCAGCAGCCAAGATTGGCCCCCTGGCTACACCTTC
CASSQDWPPGYTF